This T cell receptor beta chain was sequenced in a study of blood T cell repertoires in COVID-19. Looking at the study overall: Researchers got acute and convalescent COVID-19 samples from the United States, Italy and Spain.

TCRdb's table, derived via immunoSEQ multiplex PCR, lists solely in-frame clones and lacks some. This repertoire shows around 470,000 clones, roughly 88% found once; its top ten account for about 0.6%. The junction had 5 bases not matched to a gene; V was cut back by 4 bases and J by 7 bases. The length of the CDR3 is 15 residues. CDR1 LGHNA and CDR2 YNFKEQ come from the germline V gene. Participant ages covered roughly 18 to 89 years across around 22 US areas. The study assigned cohorts using participant-reported clinical history. Material for sequencing was PBMCs or T cells enriched from blood (not recorded which). This receptor was identified in a man between 18 and 35 years old who had recovered from COVID-19. The rearrangement links TRBV4-2 to TRBJ2-1; the match to TRBD2 covers 12 bases. CDR3 amino acids: CASSPQLAGGNEQFF. CDR3 DNA sequence: TGTGCCAGCAGCCCACAACTAGCGGGAGGTAATGAGCAGTTCTTC.